This is a list of T cell receptor beta chains from one sample in a study of blood T cell repertoires in COVID-19. Assay: immunoSEQ multiplex PCR; the TCRdb copy retains only in-frame clones and omits some. Seen here are 490,000 or so clones, approximately 90% observed once, and the top ten hold around 7.9%. The specimen sequenced was PBMCs or T cells enriched from blood (not recorded which). The receptors here all came from a woman aged 60-70 years who had recovered from COVID-19. The CDR3 runs from the conserved cysteine through the conserved F or W. A D gene is named only where the DNA matches it firmly. Clone size is not always given. Where it is, it says once, few, many or a class for expanded clones.

j_call: TRBJ1-2; cdr3_length: 13; v_call: TRBV18; d_call: TRBD1; clone_size: once; cdr3_nt: TGTGCCAGCTCTCGACAGGGGGACTATGGCTACACCTTC; cdr3_aa: CASSRQGDYGYTF
j_call: TRBJ2-7; cdr3_length: 14; v_call: TRBV27; d_call: -; clone_size: -; cdr3_nt: TGTGCCAGCAGTTTCGCGGGACAGCCCTACGAGCAGTACTTC; cdr3_aa: CASSFAGQPYEQYF
j_call: TRBJ1-1; cdr3_length: 13; v_call: TRBV19; d_call: TRBD1; clone_size: -; cdr3_nt: TGTGCCAGTAGAGGGACAGGGTCCACTGAAGCTTTCTTT; cdr3_aa: CASRGTGSTEAFF
j_call: TRBJ1-5; cdr3_length: 17; v_call: TRBV5-8; d_call: -; clone_size: -; cdr3_nt: TGTGCCAGCAGACAGACAGGAGTCTTTTATAGCAATCAGCCCCAGCATTTT; cdr3_aa: CASRQTGVFYSNQPQHF
j_call: TRBJ2-1; cdr3_length: 16; v_call: TRBV5-1; d_call: TRBD1; clone_size: -; cdr3_nt: TGCGCCAGCAGCTGGAGTGGGACAGGGCTATACAATGAGCAGTTCTTC; cdr3_aa: CASSWSGTGLYNEQFF
j_call: TRBJ2-3; cdr3_length: 21; v_call: TRBV3-1/TRBV3-2; d_call: TRBD2; clone_size: -; cdr3_nt: TGTGCCAGCAGCCAAGTCGTGCCTAGACTAGCGGGGGGGCGCAGCACAGATACGCAGTATTTT; cdr3_aa: CASSQVVPRLAGGRSTDTQYF
j_call: TRBJ1-1; cdr3_length: 14; v_call: TRBV5-1; d_call: -; clone_size: -; cdr3_nt: TGCGCCAGCAGCCTTGCGGGTCGGCCAACTGAAGCTTTCTTT; cdr3_aa: CASSLAGRPTEAFF
j_call: TRBJ1-5; cdr3_length: 14; v_call: TRBV3-1/TRBV3-2; d_call: -; clone_size: -; cdr3_nt: TGTGCCAGCAGCCAGAGGGGACAAAATCAGCCCCAGCATTTT; cdr3_aa: CASSQRGQNQPQHF
j_call: TRBJ1-1; cdr3_length: 16; v_call: TRBV4-2; d_call: -; clone_size: -; cdr3_nt: TGTGCCAGCAGCCAAGATAACCCCGGAGGGAGCACTGAAGCTTTCTTT; cdr3_aa: CASSQDNPGGSTEAFF
j_call: TRBJ1-4; cdr3_length: 15; v_call: TRBV5-1; d_call: -; clone_size: -; cdr3_nt: TGCGCCAGCAGCCAATACTCGGAGGGCGATGAAAAACTGTTTTTT; cdr3_aa: CASSQYSEGDEKLFF
j_call: TRBJ2-3; cdr3_length: 15; v_call: TRBV5-1; d_call: TRBD1; clone_size: -; cdr3_nt: TGCGCCAGCAGCTTACAGGGGGCGGTAACAGATACGCAGTATTTT; cdr3_aa: CASSLQGAVTDTQYF
j_call: TRBJ1-4; cdr3_length: 20; v_call: TRBV4-1; d_call: -; clone_size: -; cdr3_nt: TGCGCCAGCAGTCCCTGGCCCGGGACATCGCTATATGCTGGTAATGAAAAACTGTTTTTT; cdr3_aa: CASSPWPGTSLYAGNEKLFF
j_call: TRBJ2-3; cdr3_length: 17; v_call: TRBV9; d_call: -; clone_size: -; cdr3_nt: TGTGCCAGCACCCAGGTCCTTACTAGCCCCATCACAGATACGCAGTATTTT; cdr3_aa: CASTQVLTSPITDTQYF
j_call: TRBJ1-1; cdr3_length: 12; v_call: TRBV29-1; d_call: -; clone_size: -; cdr3_nt: TGCAGCGTTGTAAGGGGGGGTACTGAAGCTTTCTTT; cdr3_aa: CSVVRGGTEAFF
j_call: TRBJ1-2; cdr3_length: 15; v_call: TRBV6-5; d_call: TRBD1; clone_size: -; cdr3_nt: TGTGCCAGCAGCGGGTTGGACAGGGAAGGGCATGGCTACACCTTC; cdr3_aa: CASSGLDREGHGYTF
j_call: TRBJ2-5; cdr3_length: 13; v_call: TRBV14; d_call: -; clone_size: -; cdr3_nt: TGTGCCAGCAGCCAAGCAGGTCAAGAGACCCAGTACTTC; cdr3_aa: CASSQAGQETQYF
j_call: TRBJ1-3; cdr3_length: 15; v_call: TRBV5-1; d_call: -; clone_size: -; cdr3_nt: TGCGCCAGCAGCTTAGGGGGTATCTCTGGAAACACCATATATTTT; cdr3_aa: CASSLGGISGNTIYF
j_call: TRBJ2-3; cdr3_length: 14; v_call: TRBV12-5; d_call: TRBD2; clone_size: -; cdr3_nt: TGTGCTAGTGGTTTAGCGGGGCCCCCAGATACGCAGTATTTT; cdr3_aa: CASGLAGPPDTQYF
j_call: TRBJ1-6; cdr3_length: 12; v_call: TRBV2; d_call: -; clone_size: -; cdr3_nt: TGTGCCAGCAGACTACAGGGCCCAGAAAACCACTTT; cdr3_aa: CASRLQGPENHF
j_call: TRBJ2-5; cdr3_length: 14; v_call: TRBV7-6; d_call: -; clone_size: -; cdr3_nt: TGTGCCAGCAGCTTGGACACTGGGCGAGAGACCCAGTACTTC; cdr3_aa: CASSLDTGRETQYF
j_call: TRBJ1-5; cdr3_length: 15; v_call: TRBV11-2; d_call: -; clone_size: -; cdr3_nt: TGTGCCAGCAGCTTAGAAGGGGGATCGGGGCAGCCCCAGCATTTT; cdr3_aa: CASSLEGGSGQPQHF
j_call: TRBJ1-3; cdr3_length: 15; v_call: TRBV4-2; d_call: -; clone_size: -; cdr3_nt: TGTGCCAGCAGCCAAGGGGTGGGGGCAGGAAACACCATATATTTT; cdr3_aa: CASSQGVGAGNTIYF
j_call: TRBJ1-2; cdr3_length: 14; v_call: TRBV3-1/TRBV3-2; d_call: -; clone_size: -; cdr3_nt: TGTGCCAGCAGCCATAACACTATTAACTATGGCTACACCTTC; cdr3_aa: CASSHNTINYGYTF
j_call: TRBJ1-2; cdr3_length: 15; v_call: TRBV6-5; d_call: -; clone_size: -; cdr3_nt: TGTGCCAGCACGAAGAGAGACAGACTTAACTATGGCTACACCTTC; cdr3_aa: CASTKRDRLNYGYTF
j_call: TRBJ1-2; cdr3_length: 17; v_call: TRBV5-1; d_call: TRBD1; clone_size: -; cdr3_nt: TGCGCCAGCAGCTTCGGGGACAGAATCATTTCCGACTATGGCTACACCTTC; cdr3_aa: CASSFGDRIISDYGYTF
j_call: TRBJ1-1; cdr3_length: 16; v_call: TRBV2; d_call: -; clone_size: -; cdr3_nt: TGTGCCAGCAGTGAAGGACCCAACGGGGGGAACACTGAAGCTTTCTTT; cdr3_aa: CASSEGPNGGNTEAFF
j_call: TRBJ1-2; cdr3_length: 15; v_call: TRBV2; d_call: -; clone_size: -; cdr3_nt: TGTGCCAGCAGTGAAGCGCGGGCAGCTAACTATGGCTACACCTTC; cdr3_aa: CASSEARAANYGYTF
j_call: TRBJ2-3; cdr3_length: 16; v_call: TRBV7-9; d_call: TRBD1; clone_size: -; cdr3_nt: TGTGCCAGCAGCCCCCGGACAGGGGTTTTCCCAGATACGCAGTATTTT; cdr3_aa: CASSPRTGVFPDTQYF
j_call: TRBJ1-6; cdr3_length: 15; v_call: TRBV4-1; d_call: TRBD1; clone_size: -; cdr3_nt: TGCGCCAGCAGCCCCTACTGGACAGGGTATTCACCCCTCCACTTT; cdr3_aa: CASSPYWTGYSPLHF
j_call: TRBJ2-2; cdr3_length: 12; v_call: TRBV2; d_call: TRBD1; clone_size: -; cdr3_nt: TGTGCCAGCAGGACAGGGTTTCGGGAGCTGTTTTTT; cdr3_aa: CASRTGFRELFF
j_call: TRBJ2-2; cdr3_length: 12; v_call: TRBV9; d_call: -; clone_size: -; cdr3_nt: TGTGCCAGCAGCGTAGTATCCGGGGAGCTGTTTTTT; cdr3_aa: CASSVVSGELFF
j_call: TRBJ1-3; cdr3_length: 13; v_call: TRBV12-5; d_call: -; clone_size: -; cdr3_nt: TGTGCTAGTGGTTTCAGAATTGGAAACACCATATATTTT; cdr3_aa: CASGFRIGNTIYF
j_call: TRBJ1-6; cdr3_length: 17; v_call: TRBV11-2; d_call: -; clone_size: -; cdr3_nt: TGTGCCAGCAGTCCCCAACGCGGGAGCTCCTATAATTCACCCCTCCACTTT; cdr3_aa: CASSPQRGSSYNSPLHF
j_call: TRBJ2-7; cdr3_length: 17; v_call: TRBV21-1; d_call: -; clone_size: few; cdr3_nt: TGTGCCAGCAGCAAAGAATCCAAGGACAGGACGTCCTACGAGCAGTACTTC; cdr3_aa: CASSKESKDRTSYEQYF
j_call: TRBJ1-6; cdr3_length: 13; v_call: TRBV2; d_call: TRBD1; clone_size: -; cdr3_nt: TGTGCCAGCCGACAGGGTGGAGAGTCACCCCTCCACTTT; cdr3_aa: CASRQGGESPLHF
j_call: TRBJ2-3; cdr3_length: 15; v_call: TRBV4-2; d_call: TRBD2; clone_size: -; cdr3_nt: TGTGCCAGCGGAACCGGGGGGGGCAGCACAGATACGCAGTATTTT; cdr3_aa: CASGTGGGSTDTQYF
j_call: TRBJ2-5; cdr3_length: 17; v_call: TRBV19; d_call: TRBD2; clone_size: -; cdr3_nt: TGTGCCAGTAGTGCCCCGACTAGCGGGGGGCCCAGGGAGACCCAGTACTTC; cdr3_aa: CASSAPTSGGPRETQYF
j_call: TRBJ1-4; cdr3_length: 16; v_call: TRBV5-1; d_call: TRBD1; clone_size: -; cdr3_nt: TGCGCCAGCAGCCAAAGGACAGGGGTGACTAATGAAAAACTGTTTTTT; cdr3_aa: CASSQRTGVTNEKLFF
j_call: TRBJ1-3; cdr3_length: 13; v_call: TRBV19; d_call: -; clone_size: -; cdr3_nt: TGTGCCAGTAGTCGGGGGAAGAGGGACACCATATATTTT; cdr3_aa: CASSRGKRDTIYF
j_call: TRBJ2-2; cdr3_length: 12; v_call: TRBV10-3; d_call: -; clone_size: few; cdr3_nt: TGTGCCGCCACTGAAAACACCGGGGAGCTGTTTTTT; cdr3_aa: CAATENTGELFF
j_call: TRBJ1-6; cdr3_length: 15; v_call: TRBV6-5; d_call: TRBD1; clone_size: once; cdr3_nt: TGTGCCAGCAGTTCTCAGGGACAGGGGAATTCACCCCTCCACTTT; cdr3_aa: CASSSQGQGNSPLHF
j_call: TRBJ2-1; cdr3_length: 15; v_call: TRBV9; d_call: TRBD2; clone_size: -; cdr3_nt: TGTGCCAGCAGCGGGGGCGGGGGGGCCTACAATGAGCAGTTCTTC; cdr3_aa: CASSGGGGAYNEQFF
j_call: TRBJ2-1; cdr3_length: 16; v_call: TRBV6-5; d_call: TRBD2; clone_size: -; cdr3_nt: TGTGCCAGCAGTTACGCTAGCGGGGGGCTTCGGAATGAGCAGTTCTTC; cdr3_aa: CASSYASGGLRNEQFF
j_call: TRBJ1-5; cdr3_length: 17; v_call: TRBV5-6; d_call: -; clone_size: -; cdr3_nt: TGTGCCAGCAGCTTGTGGTTGGGTCAGGGGTTTGGTCAGCCCCAGCATTTT; cdr3_aa: CASSLWLGQGFGQPQHF
j_call: TRBJ1-5; cdr3_length: 15; v_call: TRBV11-2; d_call: TRBD1; clone_size: -; cdr3_nt: TGTGCCAGCAGCTCGGGACAGGGGGCAAAACAGCCCCAGCATTTT; cdr3_aa: CASSSGQGAKQPQHF
j_call: TRBJ1-5; cdr3_length: 14; v_call: TRBV3-1/TRBV3-2; d_call: -; clone_size: -; cdr3_nt: TGTGCCAGCAGCCAGCGGGACAGCAATCAGCCCCAGCATTTT; cdr3_aa: CASSQRDSNQPQHF
j_call: TRBJ1-5; cdr3_length: 15; v_call: TRBV7-6; d_call: -; clone_size: -; cdr3_nt: TGTGCCAGCAGCTTAGAGGCAGGGGCTAATCAGCCCCAGCATTTT; cdr3_aa: CASSLEAGANQPQHF
j_call: TRBJ2-6; cdr3_length: 16; v_call: TRBV5-1; d_call: -; clone_size: -; cdr3_nt: TGCGCCAGCAGCTTGGCCGCAGGCCCTGGGGCCAACGTCCTGACTTTC; cdr3_aa: CASSLAAGPGANVLTF
j_call: TRBJ2-1; cdr3_length: 16; v_call: TRBV11-2; d_call: TRBD2; clone_size: -; cdr3_nt: TGTGCCAGCAGCTTGGCGGGGCTAGCGGGTTACAATGAGCAGTTCTTC; cdr3_aa: CASSLAGLAGYNEQFF
j_call: TRBJ2-3; cdr3_length: 15; v_call: TRBV19; d_call: TRBD1; clone_size: -; cdr3_nt: TGTGCCAGTAGTATAAGGGACAGGGACACAGATACGCAGTATTTT; cdr3_aa: CASSIRDRDTDTQYF
j_call: TRBJ1-1; cdr3_length: 15; v_call: TRBV18; d_call: TRBD1; clone_size: -; cdr3_nt: TGTGCCAGCTCACCGGGACAGGGGGCGGATTTAGTGGCTTTCTTT; cdr3_aa: CASSPGQGADLVAFF
j_call: TRBJ2-1; cdr3_length: 16; v_call: TRBV25-1; d_call: -; clone_size: -; cdr3_nt: TGTGCCAGCAGTGAATCGCGGGCTGGTCCCTACAATGAGCAGTTCTTC; cdr3_aa: CASSESRAGPYNEQFF
j_call: TRBJ1-3; cdr3_length: 14; v_call: TRBV2; d_call: -; clone_size: -; cdr3_nt: TGTGCCAGCAGTGAAGTGGCATCTGGAAACACCATATATTTT; cdr3_aa: CASSEVASGNTIYF